This TCR beta chain was obtained from a study of T cell repertoires in cytomegalovirus infection. On the study more broadly: From public TCR beta signatures came an indication of both CMV infection and matching HLA type.

This clonotype was seen many times. Germline assignment: CDR1 LGHDT and CDR2 YNNKEL (reference sequence). V was cut by 2 bases and J by 7 bases, with 15 bases left in between. This CDR3 has 15 residues. TCRdb independently ran MiXCR on the reads; one entry per CDR3 protein. The sample lists fewer than 550,000 distinct CDR3 sequences; approximately 10% were seen once. The chain links TRBV3-1 to TRBJ2-1, with a weak D call TRBD2 (5 bases). The sequence was collected from a human donor in good health (CMV status not recorded). Some clones in this sample may be carry-over from other donors' samples. The sample consisted of PBMCs. The CDR3: CASSQPGLVGNEQFF. The CDR3 DNA reads as TGTGCCAGCAGCCAACCCGGACTCGTCGGAAATGAGCAGTTCTTC.